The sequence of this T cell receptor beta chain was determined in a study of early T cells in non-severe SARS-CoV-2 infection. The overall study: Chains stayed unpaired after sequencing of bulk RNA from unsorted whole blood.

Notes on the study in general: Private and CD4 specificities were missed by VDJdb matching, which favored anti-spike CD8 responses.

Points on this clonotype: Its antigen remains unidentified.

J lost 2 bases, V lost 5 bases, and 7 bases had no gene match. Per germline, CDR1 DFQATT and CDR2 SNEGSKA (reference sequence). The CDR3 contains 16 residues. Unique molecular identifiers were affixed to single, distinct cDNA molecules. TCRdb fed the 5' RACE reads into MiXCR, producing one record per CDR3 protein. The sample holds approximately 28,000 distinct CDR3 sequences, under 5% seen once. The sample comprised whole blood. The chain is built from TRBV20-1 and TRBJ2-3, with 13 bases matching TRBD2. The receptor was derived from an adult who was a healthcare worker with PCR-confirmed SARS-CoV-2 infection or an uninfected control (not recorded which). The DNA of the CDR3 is TGCAGTGCTGGATTCGGACTAGCGGGAGACACAGATACGCAGTATTTT. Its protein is CSAGFGLAGDTDTQYF.